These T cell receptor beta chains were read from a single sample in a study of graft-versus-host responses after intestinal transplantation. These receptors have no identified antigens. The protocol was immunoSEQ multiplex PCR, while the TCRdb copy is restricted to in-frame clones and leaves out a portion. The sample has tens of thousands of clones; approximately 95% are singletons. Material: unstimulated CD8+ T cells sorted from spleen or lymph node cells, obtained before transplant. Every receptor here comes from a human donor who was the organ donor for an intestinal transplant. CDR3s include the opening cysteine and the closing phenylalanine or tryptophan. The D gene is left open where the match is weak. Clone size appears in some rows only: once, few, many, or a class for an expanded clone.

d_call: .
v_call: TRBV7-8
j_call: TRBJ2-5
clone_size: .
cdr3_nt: TGTGCCAGCAGCTTACTCACTGTGGAGACCCAGTACTTC
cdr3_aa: CASSLLTVETQYF

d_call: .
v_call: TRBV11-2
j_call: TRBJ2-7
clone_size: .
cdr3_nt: TGTGCCAGCAGCCCCCTTAATGACGAGCAGTACTTC
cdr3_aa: CASSPLNDEQYF

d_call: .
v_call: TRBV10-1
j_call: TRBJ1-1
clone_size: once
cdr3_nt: TGCGCCAGCAGTGAGTTTCAGGGAGGGTTTACTGAAGCTTTCTTT
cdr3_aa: CASSEFQGGFTEAFF

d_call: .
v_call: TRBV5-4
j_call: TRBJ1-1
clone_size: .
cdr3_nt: TGTGCCAGCAGCTTAATGGGGGTGGAAGCTTTCTTT
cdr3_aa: CASSLMGVEAFF

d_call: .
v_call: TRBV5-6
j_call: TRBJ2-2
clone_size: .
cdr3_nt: TGTGCCAGCAGCTTGGAAGGTTCCGGGGAGCTGTTTTTT
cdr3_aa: CASSLEGSGELFF

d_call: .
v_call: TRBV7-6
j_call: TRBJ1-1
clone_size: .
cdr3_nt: TGTGCCGGCAGCTTACTCGCGGCAGGGAATGGGAACACTGAAGCTTTCTTT
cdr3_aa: CAGSLLAAGNGNTEAFF

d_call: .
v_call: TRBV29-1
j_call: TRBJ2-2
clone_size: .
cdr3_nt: TGCAGCGTTGTGTCTTTGGACACCGGGGAGCTGTTTTTT
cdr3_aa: CSVVSLDTGELFF

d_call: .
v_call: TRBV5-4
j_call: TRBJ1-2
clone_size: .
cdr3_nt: TGTGCCAGCAGCTTGGGTTCGGACAGTCCGTATGGCTACACCTTC
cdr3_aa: CASSLGSDSPYGYTF

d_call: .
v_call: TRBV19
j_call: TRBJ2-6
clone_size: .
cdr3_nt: TGTGCCAGTATACCGGAGCCTGGGGCCAACATCCTGACTTTC
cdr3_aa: CASIPEPGANILTF

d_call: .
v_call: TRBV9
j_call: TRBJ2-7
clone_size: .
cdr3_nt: TGTGCCAGCAGCGTAGAATGGGGCTACGAGCAGTACTTC
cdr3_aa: CASSVEWGYEQYF

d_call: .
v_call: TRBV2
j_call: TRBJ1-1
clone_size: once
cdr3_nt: TGTGCCAGAGAAACACGAACGAACACTGAAGCTTTCTTT
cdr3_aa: CARETRTNTEAFF

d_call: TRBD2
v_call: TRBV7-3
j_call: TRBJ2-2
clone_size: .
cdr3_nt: TGTGCCAGCAGAGATCACGGGGGGAGGAACACCGGGGAGCTGTTTTTT
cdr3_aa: CASRDHGGRNTGELFF

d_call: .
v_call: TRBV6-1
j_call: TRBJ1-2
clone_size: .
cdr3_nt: TGTGCCAGCAGTGAAGGTTTGGGCTATGGCTACACCTTC
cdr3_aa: CASSEGLGYGYTF